This TCR beta chain is from a study of CD8 T cell repertoires and HIV-1 epitope variants. As regards this clone: Its antigen is unknown.

Germline loops: CDR1 MGHRA, CDR2 YSYEKL. J was trimmed by 10 bases and V by 0 bases; bases with no gene match: 18. The CDR3 totals 19 residues. Generated by immunoSEQ multiplex PCR, the TCRdb table keeps only in-frame clones and is missing some. The data contain some 5,000 clones, around 60% of them seen just once; the ten biggest clones take up around two fifths. The clonotype originates from a male donor with HIV. The chain links TRBV4-1 to TRBJ2-3; TRBD2 agrees at 11 bases. Sequenced material: cultured CD8+ T cells derived from PBMCs. In DNA form, the CDR3 reads TGCGCCAGCAGCCAAGACCAATCCCTAGCGGGAGGCCCCGGGGTCGCGCAGTATTTT. This codes for CASSQDQSLAGGPGVAQYF.